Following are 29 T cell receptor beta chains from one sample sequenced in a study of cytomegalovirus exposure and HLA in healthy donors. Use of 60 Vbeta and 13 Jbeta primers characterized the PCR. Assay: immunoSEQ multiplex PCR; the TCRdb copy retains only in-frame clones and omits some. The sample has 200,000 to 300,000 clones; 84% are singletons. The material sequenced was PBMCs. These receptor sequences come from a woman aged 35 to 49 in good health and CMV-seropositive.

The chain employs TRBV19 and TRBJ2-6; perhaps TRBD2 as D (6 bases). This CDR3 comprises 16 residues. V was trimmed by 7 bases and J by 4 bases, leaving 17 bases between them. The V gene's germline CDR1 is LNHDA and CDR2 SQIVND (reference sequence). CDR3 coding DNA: TGTGCCAGTAAGGAGGGTCAGATTCCCGGGGCCAACGTCCTGACTTTC. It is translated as CASKEGQIPGANVLTF.

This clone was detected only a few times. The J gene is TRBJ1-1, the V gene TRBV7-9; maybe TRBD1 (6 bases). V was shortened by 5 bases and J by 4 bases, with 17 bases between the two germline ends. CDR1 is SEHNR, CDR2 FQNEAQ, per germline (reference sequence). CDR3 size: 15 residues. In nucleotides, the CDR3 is TGTGCCAGCAGCCCAGGGGCCCTTATAGGCACTGAAGCTTTCTTT. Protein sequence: CASSPGALIGTEAFF.

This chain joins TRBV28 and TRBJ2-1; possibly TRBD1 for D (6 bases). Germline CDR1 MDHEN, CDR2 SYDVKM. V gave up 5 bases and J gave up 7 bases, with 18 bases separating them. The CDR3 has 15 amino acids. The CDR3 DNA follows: TGTGCCAGCAGTCACCCCAGGGGACGGAATAATGAGCAGTTCTTC. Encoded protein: CASSHPRGRNNEQFF.

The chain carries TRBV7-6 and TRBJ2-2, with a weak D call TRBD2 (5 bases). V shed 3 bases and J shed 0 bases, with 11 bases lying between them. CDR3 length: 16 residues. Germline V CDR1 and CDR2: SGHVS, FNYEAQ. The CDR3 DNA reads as TGTGCCAGCAGCTTCGCGAGTAGCGCGAACACCGGGGAGCTGTTTTTT. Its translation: CASSFASSANTGELFF.

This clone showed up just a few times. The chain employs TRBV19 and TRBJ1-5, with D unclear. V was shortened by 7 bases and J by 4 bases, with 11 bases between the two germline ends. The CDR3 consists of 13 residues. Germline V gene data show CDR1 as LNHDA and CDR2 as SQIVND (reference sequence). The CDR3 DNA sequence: TGTGCCAGTACGAGGGCATGGAATCAGCCCCAGCATTTT. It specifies CASTRAWNQPQHF.

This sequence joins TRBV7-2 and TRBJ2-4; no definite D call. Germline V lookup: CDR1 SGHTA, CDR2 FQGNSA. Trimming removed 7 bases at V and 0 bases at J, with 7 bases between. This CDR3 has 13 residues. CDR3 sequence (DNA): TGTGCCAGCACTGGGCTAGCCAAAAACATTCAGTACTTC. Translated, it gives CASTGLAKNIQYF.

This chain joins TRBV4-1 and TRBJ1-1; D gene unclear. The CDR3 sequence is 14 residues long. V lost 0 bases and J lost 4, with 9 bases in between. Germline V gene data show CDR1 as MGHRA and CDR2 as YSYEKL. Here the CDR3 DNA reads TGCGCCAGCAGCCAAGAGGGCAGAATCACTGAAGCTTTCTTT. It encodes CASSQEGRITEAFF.

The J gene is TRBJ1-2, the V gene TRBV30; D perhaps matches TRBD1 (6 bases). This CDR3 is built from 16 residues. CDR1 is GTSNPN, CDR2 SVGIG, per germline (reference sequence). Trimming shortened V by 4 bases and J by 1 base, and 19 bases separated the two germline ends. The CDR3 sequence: CAWNSRQGWVNYGYTF. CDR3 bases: TGTGCCTGGAACTCAAGGCAGGGGTGGGTTAACTATGGCTACACCTTC. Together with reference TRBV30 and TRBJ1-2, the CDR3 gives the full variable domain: SQTIHQWPATLVQPVGSPLSLECTVEGTSNPNLYWYRQAAGRGLQLLFYSVGIGQISSEVPQNLSASRPQDRQFILSSKKLLLSDSGFYLCAWNSRQGWVNYGYTFGSGTRLTVV.

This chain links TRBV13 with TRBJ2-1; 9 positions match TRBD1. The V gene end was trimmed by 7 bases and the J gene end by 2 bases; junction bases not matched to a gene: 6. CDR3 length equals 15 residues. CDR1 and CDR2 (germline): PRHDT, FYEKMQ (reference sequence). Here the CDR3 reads CASTSGTGPYNEQFF. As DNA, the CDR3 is TGTGCCAGCACCTCCGGGACAGGGCCCTACAATGAGCAGTTCTTC.

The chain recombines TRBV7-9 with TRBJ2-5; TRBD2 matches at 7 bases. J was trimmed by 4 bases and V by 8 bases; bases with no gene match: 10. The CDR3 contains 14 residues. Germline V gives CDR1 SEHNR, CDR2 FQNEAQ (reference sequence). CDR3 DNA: TGTGCCAGCTCCCCAGCGGCGGGAGCAGAGACCCAGTACTTC. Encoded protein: CASSPAAGAETQYF.

CDR3 sequence (DNA): TGTGCCAGCAGTTACTCTGGGGGCCCTGGCTACACCTTC. Its protein product is CASSYSGGPGYTF. The rearrangement uses TRBV6-5 and TRBJ1-2, with D possibly TRBD1 on 6 matching bases. The germline V gene encodes CDR1 MNHEY and CDR2 SVGAGI. The CDR3 sequence is 13 residues long. Trimming removed 0 bases at V and 7 bases at J, with 9 bases between.

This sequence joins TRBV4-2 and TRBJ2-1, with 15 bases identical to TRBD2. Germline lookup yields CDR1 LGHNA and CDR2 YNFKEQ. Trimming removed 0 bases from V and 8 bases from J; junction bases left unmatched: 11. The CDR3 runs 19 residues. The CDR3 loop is CASSQDYPGLAGGSHEQFF. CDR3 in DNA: TGTGCCAGCAGCCAAGATTACCCCGGACTAGCGGGAGGGTCCCATGAGCAGTTCTTC.

The CDR3 reads CAISDRTSGTGDTQYF. CDR3 in DNA: TGTGCCATCAGTGACCGGACTAGCGGGACTGGAGATACGCAGTATTTT. The chain combines TRBV10-3 with TRBJ2-3; the match to TRBD2 covers 12 bases. Germline CDR1 ENHRY, CDR2 SYGVKD. Trimming took 3 bases from V and 5 from J; bases not matched to a gene: 6. The CDR3 length is 16 residues.

The CDR3 loop is CASGTGQNTEAFF. The DNA for the CDR3 is TGCGCCAGCGGGACAGGCCAGAACACTGAAGCTTTCTTT. This chain uses TRBV4-3 with TRBJ1-1, with 8 bases aligning to TRBD1. Unmatched junction bases numbered 3, after V lost 8 bases and J lost 1 base. There are 13 residues in the CDR3. Germline V gives CDR1 LGHNA, CDR2 YSLEER.

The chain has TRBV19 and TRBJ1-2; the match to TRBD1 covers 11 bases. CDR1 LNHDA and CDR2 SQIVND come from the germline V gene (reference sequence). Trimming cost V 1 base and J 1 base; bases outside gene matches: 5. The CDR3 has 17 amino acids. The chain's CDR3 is CASSIAAGQGDNYGYTF. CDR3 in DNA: TGTGCCAGTAGTATAGCCGCGGGACAGGGGGATAACTATGGCTACACCTTC. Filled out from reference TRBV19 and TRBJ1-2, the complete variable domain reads DGGITQSPKYLFRKEGQNVTLSCEQNLNHDAMYWYRQDPGQGLRLIYYSQIVNDFQKGDIAEGYSVSREKKESFPLTVTSAQKNPTAFYLCASSIAAGQGDNYGYTFGSGTRLTVV.

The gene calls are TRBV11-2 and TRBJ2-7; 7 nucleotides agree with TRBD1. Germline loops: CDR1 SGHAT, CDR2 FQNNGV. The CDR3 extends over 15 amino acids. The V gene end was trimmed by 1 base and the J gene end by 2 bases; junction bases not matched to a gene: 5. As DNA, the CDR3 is TGTGCCAGCAGCTTAGGTCACCAGGGGGCCTACGAGCAGTACTTC. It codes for CASSLGHQGAYEQYF. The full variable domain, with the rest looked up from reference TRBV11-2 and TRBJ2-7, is EAGVAQSPRYKIIEKRQSVAFWCNPISGHATLYWYQQILGQGPKLLIQFQNNGVVDDSQLPKDRFSAERLKGVDSTLKIQPAKLEDSAVYLCASSLGHQGAYEQYFGPGTRLTVT.

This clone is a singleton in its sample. The CDR3 bases are TGTGCCAGTAGTCCGGTCGCGAACACCGGGGAGCTGTTTTTT. It translates to CASSPVANTGELFF. The rearrangement uses TRBV19 and TRBJ2-2; unclear D gene. Trimming shortened V by 5 bases and J by 0 bases, and 7 bases separated the two germline ends. The CDR3 extends over 14 amino acids. Per germline, CDR1 LNHDA and CDR2 SQIVND (reference sequence).

The CDR3 sequence is CASSLVTSDSHEQYF. In DNA, the CDR3 is TGTGCCAGCAGCTTGGTAACTAGCGATTCCCACGAGCAGTACTTC. The chain employs TRBV5-6 and TRBJ2-7; the match to TRBD2 covers 7 bases. The germline V gene has CDR1 SGHDT and CDR2 YYEEEE. The CDR3 totals 15 residues. V lost 0 bases, J lost 5 bases, and 8 bases stayed unmatched. Combining the CDR3 with reference TRBV5-6 and TRBJ2-7 gives the whole variable domain DAGVTQSPTHLIKTRGQQVTLRCSPKSGHDTVSWYQQALGQGPQFIFQYYEEEERQRGNFPDRFSGHQFPNYSSELNVNALLLGDSALYLCASSLVTSDSHEQYFGPGTRLTVT.

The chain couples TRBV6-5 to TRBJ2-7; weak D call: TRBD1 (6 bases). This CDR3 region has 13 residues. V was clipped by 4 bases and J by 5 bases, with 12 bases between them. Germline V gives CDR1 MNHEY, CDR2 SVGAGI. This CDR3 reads CASSSTGSHEQYF. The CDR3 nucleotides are TGTGCCAGCAGTTCGACAGGCTCTCACGAGCAGTACTTC.

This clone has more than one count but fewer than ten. The CDR3 protein is CASSEHGNGEAFF. CDR3 DNA sequence: TGTGCCAGCAGCGAACACGGGAACGGGGAAGCTTTCTTT. The V and J genes are TRBV7-9 and TRBJ1-1; D is uncertain. Germline lookup yields CDR1 SEHNR and CDR2 FQNEAQ (reference sequence). The CDR3 is 13 residues long. The germline V and J ends were trimmed by 5 bases and 8 bases, with 15 bases remaining between them.

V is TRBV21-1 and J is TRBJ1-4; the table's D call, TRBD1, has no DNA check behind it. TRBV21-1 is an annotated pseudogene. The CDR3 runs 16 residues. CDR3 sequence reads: CASSLIPGGTNEKLFF. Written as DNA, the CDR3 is TGTGCCAGCAGCCTCATACCTGGGGGCACTAATGAAAAACTGTTTTTT.

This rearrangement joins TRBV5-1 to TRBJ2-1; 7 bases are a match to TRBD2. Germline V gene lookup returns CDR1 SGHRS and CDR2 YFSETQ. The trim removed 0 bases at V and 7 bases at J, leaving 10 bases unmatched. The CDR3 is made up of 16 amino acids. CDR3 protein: CASSLGAGLFGNEQFF. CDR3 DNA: TGCGCCAGCAGCTTGGGAGCGGGACTATTCGGGAATGAGCAGTTCTTC.

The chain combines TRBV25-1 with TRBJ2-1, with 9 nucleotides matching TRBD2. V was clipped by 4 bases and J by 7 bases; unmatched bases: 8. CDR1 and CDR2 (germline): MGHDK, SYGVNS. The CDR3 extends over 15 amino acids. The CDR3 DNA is TGTGCCAGCAGTGCCCCGGGACTAGCTAGGAATGAGCAGTTCTTC. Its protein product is CASSAPGLARNEQFF.

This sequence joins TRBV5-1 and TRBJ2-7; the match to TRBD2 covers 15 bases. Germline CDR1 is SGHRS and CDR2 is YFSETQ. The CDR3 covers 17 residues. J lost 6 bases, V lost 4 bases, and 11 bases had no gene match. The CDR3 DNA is TGCGCCAGCAGCCCGACAGGACTAGCGGGAGGGCCTCTCGAGCAGTACTTC. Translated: CASSPTGLAGGPLEQYF.

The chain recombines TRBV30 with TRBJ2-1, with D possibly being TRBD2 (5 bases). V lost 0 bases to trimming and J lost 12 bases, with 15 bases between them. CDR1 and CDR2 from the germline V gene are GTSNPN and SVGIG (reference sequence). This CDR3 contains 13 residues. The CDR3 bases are TGTGCCTGGAGTGTACGCCTCGATGAGGGGCAGTTCTTC. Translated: CAWSVRLDEGQFF.

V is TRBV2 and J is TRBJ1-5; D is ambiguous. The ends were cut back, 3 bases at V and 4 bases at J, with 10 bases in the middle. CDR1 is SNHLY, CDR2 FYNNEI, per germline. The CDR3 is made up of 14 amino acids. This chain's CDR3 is CASSDSGINQPQHF. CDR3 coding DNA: TGTGCCAGCAGTGATTCGGGAATTAATCAGCCCCAGCATTTT.

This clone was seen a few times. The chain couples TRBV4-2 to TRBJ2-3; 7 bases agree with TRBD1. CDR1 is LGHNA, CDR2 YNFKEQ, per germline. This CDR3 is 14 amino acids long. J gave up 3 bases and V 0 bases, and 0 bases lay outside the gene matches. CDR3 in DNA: TGTGCCAGCAGCCAAGACAGGGGGACAGATACGCAGTATTTT. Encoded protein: CASSQDRGTDTQYF.

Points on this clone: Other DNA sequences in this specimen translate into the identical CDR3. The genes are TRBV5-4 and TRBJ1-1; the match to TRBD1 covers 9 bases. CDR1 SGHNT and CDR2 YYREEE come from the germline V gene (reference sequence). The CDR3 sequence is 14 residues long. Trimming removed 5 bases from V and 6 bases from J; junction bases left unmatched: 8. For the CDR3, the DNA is TGTGCCAGCAGGCCCCGGGACAGGGACGCTGAAGCTTTCTTT. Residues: CASRPRDRDAEAFF. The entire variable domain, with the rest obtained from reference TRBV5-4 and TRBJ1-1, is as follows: ETGVTQSPTHLIKTRGQQVTLRCSSQSGHNTVSWYQQALGQGPQFIFQYYREEENGRGNFPPRFSGLQFPNYSSELNVNALELDDSALYLCASRPRDRDAEAFFGQGTRLTVV.

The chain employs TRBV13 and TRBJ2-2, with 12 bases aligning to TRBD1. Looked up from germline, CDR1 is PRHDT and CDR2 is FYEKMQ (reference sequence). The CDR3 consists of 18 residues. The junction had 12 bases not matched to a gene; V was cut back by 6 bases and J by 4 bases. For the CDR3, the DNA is TGTGCCAGCAGGGGAACCCCGGGACAGGGGGCCCGCACCGGGGAGCTGTTTTTT. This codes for CASRGTPGQGARTGELFF.